The clone carrying this T cell receptor beta chain showed up just a few times. Its antigen remains unidentified. This entry belongs to a study of T cell responses to AZD1222 COVID-19 vaccine. The V gene's germline CDR1 is ENHRY and CDR2 SYGVKD. There are 13 residues in the CDR3. Clones were read by immunoSEQ multiplex PCR, and TCRdb kept only the in-frame ones, dropping some. Of tens of thousands of clones listed, around 87% are singletons. Points from the study as a whole: Following two doses of AZD1222, Spike-specific TCR breadth and depth rose. There were repertoire samples only from the period after the peak T cell response.

Sequenced material: peripheral blood, taken on day 0 of AZD1222 vaccination. This receptor was taken from an adult in good health. The V gene is TRBV10-3, the J gene TRBJ2-7; no definite D call. The CDR3 DNA reads as TGTGCTCCCCTCCCGGGCAAGAACTACGAGCAGTACTTC. Its protein is CAPLPGKNYEQYF.